A single sample gave rise to the 4 T cell receptor beta chains below, sequenced in a study of tumor-infiltrating lymphocytes in glioblastoma multiforme (dated by TCRdb to about 2017). Sequenced using an Illumina HiSeq 2500. TCRB libraries were built from RNA via three nested multiplex PCR rounds using a modified ARM-PCR protocol with multiple V-beta primers and a C-beta primer. TCRdb redid the processing of the public reads, applying fastp at Q25 and MiXCR, and retained in-frame beta chains. Rows with one shared CDR3 protein collapse into an entry with the most common genes and DNA. Recorded for this sample are roughly 9,600 distinct CDR3 sequences; less than 75% of them occurred a single time. The ten most abundant clones make up roughly 51% of the sample. The material sequenced was brain tumor tissue. The origin of the receptors is a male donor with glioblastoma.

About this clonotype: At one boundary the junction diverges from the germline segment, which might be a read error. DNA of the CDR3: TGTGCCAGCAGTAATAACTGGGACAAACCCTACGAGCAGTATTTC. Protein: CASSNNWDKPYEQYF. The rearrangement joins TRBV28 to TRBJ2-7, with a possible D match to TRBD1 (6 bases). This CDR3 has 15 amino acids. Germline V gene data show CDR1 as MDHEN and CDR2 as SYDVKM.

As for this clonotype: At one of its ends the junction is not consistent with the germline gene, which may arise from a read error. This chain links TRBV10-1 with TRBJ2-7; 10 bases line up with TRBD2. This CDR3 region has 14 residues. Germline CDR1 WNHNN, CDR2 SYGVQD (reference sequence). The CDR3 protein is CARSGSGRYDDQYF. CDR3 nucleotide sequence: TGCGCCAGGAGTGGTAGCGGGAGGTATGACGATCAGTACTTC.

Turning to this clonotype: The junction departs from the called germline gene at one end, perhaps through a read error. The CDR3 here is CSVRDPQGAGIDTEAFF. DNA for the CDR3: TGCAGTGTTAGAGATCCTCAGGGGGCAGGTATCGACACTGAAGCTTTCTTT. The chain couples TRBV20-1 to TRBJ1-1, with TRBD1 matching 8 bases. CDR1 and CDR2 from the germline V gene are DFQATT and SNEGSKA (reference sequence). This CDR3 is built from 17 residues.

As to this clonotype: Germline is not matched at one junction end, which may reflect a read error. The rearrangement joins TRBV11-2 to TRBJ2-5, with D maybe TRBD2 (6 bases). This CDR3 region has 14 residues. CDR1 and CDR2 from the germline V gene are SGHAT and FQNNGV. CDR3 coding DNA: TGTGCCTGCAGCTTCCAGGCAGGGCGGGAAACCCAGTGCTTC. Translation: CACSFQAGRETQCF.